Presented here are 31 T cell receptor beta chains from one specimen sequenced in a study of blood T cell repertoires in COVID-19. Only in-frame clones appear in the TCRdb table, and some are missing; sequencing was by immunoSEQ multiplex PCR. The sample includes around 120,000 clones, about 78% seen only once; the top ten take 2.3%. Sample: peripheral blood. Receptors originate from a man aged 65-85 years with acute or convalescent COVID-19.

The chain uses TRBV9 and TRBJ1-1; a possible D gene is TRBD1 (5 bases). CDR3 length: 13 residues. V was pared by 4 bases and J by 8 bases, with 15 bases between. Germline values: CDR1 SGDLS, CDR2 YYNGEE. DNA for the CDR3: TGTGCCAGCAGCACTGACCGGGGGGGAGAAGCTTTCTTT. The encoded protein is CASSTDRGGEAFF.

The chain uses TRBV5-1 and TRBJ2-3, with a tentative D call TRBD2 (7 bases). The CDR3 consists of 17 residues. From germline, CDR1 is SGHRS and CDR2 YFSETQ. V was trimmed by 1 base and J by 0 bases, leaving 15 bases between them. CDR3 sequence reads: CASSLWGGERSTDTQYF. DNA of the CDR3: TGCGCCAGCAGCTTGTGGGGGGGCGAGAGGAGCACAGATACGCAGTATTTT.

For the CDR3, the DNA is TGCGCCAGCAGCCAAGGGGCAGGGGCGAATTCACCCCTCCACTTT. Its protein product is CASSQGAGANSPLHF. The genes are TRBV4-3 and TRBJ1-6; possibly TRBD1 for D (6 bases). From germline, CDR1 is LGHNA and CDR2 YSLEER. The CDR3 covers 15 residues. Trimming removed 1 base from V and 7 bases from J, with 11 bases in between.

This chain connects TRBV5-1 to TRBJ2-2; 8 positions agree with TRBD1. The germline V gene encodes CDR1 SGHRS and CDR2 YFSETQ. V lost 4 bases and J lost 1; bases outside the gene matches: 9. The CDR3 has 17 residues. The CDR3 sequence is CASSIFPGTGNTGELFF. Here the CDR3 DNA reads TGCGCCAGCAGCATTTTCCCCGGGACAGGGAACACCGGGGAGCTGTTTTTT.

CDR3 region: CASSLDRAQETQYF. In nucleotides, the CDR3 is TGTGCCAGCAGCCTGGACAGGGCGCAAGAGACCCAGTACTTC. V usage is TRBV5-4 and J usage is TRBJ2-5; 8 bases agree with TRBD1. The CDR3 spans 14 residues. Losses at the gene ends were 4 bases for V and 2 bases for J; bases not matched to a gene: 4. In germline, CDR1 is SGHNT, CDR2 YYREEE (reference sequence).

The chain has TRBV10-3 and TRBJ1-1; weak D call: TRBD1 (6 bases). V dropped 4 bases and J dropped 4 bases, with 13 bases sitting between them. The CDR3 length is 14 residues. In germline, CDR1 is ENHRY, CDR2 SYGVKD. CDR3 in amino acids: CAISALGGGTEAFF. As DNA, the CDR3 is TGTGCCATCAGTGCCCTGGGAGGGGGCACTGAAGCTTTCTTT.

The chain joins TRBV18 to TRBJ1-2; the D gene is possibly TRBD1 (6 bases). The germline V gene encodes CDR1 KGHSH and CDR2 LQKENI. Trimming pared 4 bases from V and 0 bases from J, leaving 12 bases between. The CDR3 totals 15 residues. CDR3 bases: TGTGCCAGCTCACTGTCCCGGGACACTAACTATGGCTACACCTTC. Translation gives CASSLSRDTNYGYTF. Variable domain in full (rest from reference TRBV18 and TRBJ1-2): NAGVMQNPRHLVRRRGQEARLRCSPMKGHSHVYWYRQLPEEGLKFMVYLQKENIIDESGMPKERFSAEFPKEGPSILRIQQVVRGDSAAYFCASSLSRDTNYGYTFGSGTRLTVV.

The V gene is TRBV7-3, the J gene TRBJ2-3, with a possible D match to TRBD1 (6 bases). V was pared by 5 bases and J by 3 bases, with 9 bases between. The CDR3 is made up of 13 amino acids. Germline assignment: CDR1 SGHTA and CDR2 FQGTGA. The CDR3 loop is CASSVQGTDTQYF. For the CDR3, the DNA is TGTGCCAGCAGCGTTCAGGGGACAGATACGCAGTATTTT.

This chain links TRBV4-1 with TRBJ2-2; TRBD1 matches at 8 bases. The germline CDR1 and CDR2 sequences are MGHRA and YSYEKL. This CDR3 has 18 residues. The V segment lost 0 bases and the J segment 0 bases; nucleotides outside the gene matches: 6. DNA of the CDR3: TGCGCCAGCAGCCAAGATTCCGGGACAGGATCGAACACCGGGGAGCTGTTTTTT. As protein: CASSQDSGTGSNTGELFF.

The V gene is TRBV5-1, the J gene TRBJ1-2, with TRBD1 identical over 12 bases. Trimming cost V 4 bases and J 6 bases; bases outside gene matches: 10. The CDR3 runs to 16 residues. Germline CDR1 is SGHRS and CDR2 is YFSETQ. This CDR3 is CASSPNPGQGADGYTF. The CDR3 DNA reads as TGCGCCAGCAGCCCCAACCCGGGACAGGGGGCGGATGGCTACACCTTC.

Only one count was recorded for this clone. The chain has TRBV29-1 and TRBJ1-3; tentative D call: TRBD1 (6 bases). The ends were cut back, 0 bases at V and 2 bases at J, with 8 bases in the middle. Germline V gene sequence: CDR1 SQVTM, CDR2 ANQGSEA. The CDR3 consists of 14 residues. CDR3 in amino acids: CSVEEGAAGNTIYF. The CDR3 DNA sequence: TGCAGCGTTGAAGAGGGGGCGGCTGGAAACACCATATATTTT.

This chain links TRBV6-5 with TRBJ1-1; D gene uncertain. Germline V gives CDR1 MNHEY, CDR2 SVGAGI. V was trimmed by 6 bases and J by 4 bases, leaving 15 bases between them. CDR3 size: 14 residues. The CDR3 DNA reads TGTGCCAGCAGGAGGAGGGAACTGAGCACTGAAGCTTTCTTT. As protein: CASRRRELSTEAFF.

The chain joins TRBV5-1 to TRBJ2-1; D perhaps matches TRBD2 (6 bases). Trimming pared 6 bases from V and 5 bases from J, leaving 15 bases between. Germline CDR1 SGHRS, CDR2 YFSETQ. This CDR3 comprises 14 residues. CDR3 nucleotide sequence: TGCGCCAGCACCTCCGGGGGATCGGACAATGAGCAGTTCTTC. Protein product: CASTSGGSDNEQFF.

The chain carries TRBV6-6 and TRBJ1-2; 7 nucleotides line up with TRBD1. There are 15 residues in the CDR3. Germline V gene data show CDR1 as MNHNY and CDR2 as SVGAGI (reference sequence). V shed 2 bases and J 4 bases; nucleotides not matched to a gene: 7. CDR3 residues: CASSYEGQAVYGYTF. CDR3 sequence (DNA): TGTGCCAGCAGTTACGAAGGACAGGCTGTCTATGGCTACACCTTC.

This clone was counted a single time. The V and J genes are TRBV3-1 (or the pseudogene TRBV3-2) and TRBJ1-2, with D perhaps TRBD1 (5 bases). Germline CDR1 LGHDT, CDR2 YNNKEL (reference sequence). This CDR3 is 18 amino acids long. The V end was cut by 3 bases, the J end by 6 bases, with 26 bases between. The CDR3: CASSQAPGQGNGEDGYTF. The CDR3 DNA is TGTGCCAGCAGCCAGGCTCCCGGCCAGGGAAATGGAGAGGATGGCTACACCTTC.

This clone is a singleton in its sample. V usage is TRBV5-4 and J usage is TRBJ2-1; 10 positions match TRBD2. CDR1 is SGHNT and CDR2 is YYREEE in the germline V gene (reference sequence). This CDR3 has 16 amino acids. After removal of 3 bases from V and 4 bases from J, the junction contained 7 bases not matched to a gene. The CDR3 sequence is CASSSQLAGSYNEQFF. Written as DNA, the CDR3 is TGTGCCAGCAGCTCCCAACTAGCGGGGTCTTACAATGAGCAGTTCTTC.

The chain has TRBV7-2 and TRBJ1-1; a possible D gene is TRBD1 (5 bases). V was trimmed by 3 bases and J by 3 bases, leaving 8 bases between them. The CDR3 length is 13 residues. Germline V gene sequence: CDR1 SGHTA, CDR2 FQGNSA. The CDR3 region has the DNA TGTGCCAGCAGCTTTGACAGAGACACTGAAGCTTTCTTT. Encoded protein: CASSFDRDTEAFF.

The sample holds a few counts of this clone. The chain joins TRBV7-2 to TRBJ2-5, with 9 bases fitting TRBD2. There are 15 residues in the CDR3. The germline V gene encodes CDR1 SGHTA and CDR2 FQGNSA. The ends lost 5 bases at V and 2 bases at J; junction bases unmatched: 6. The CDR3 coding sequence is TGTGCCAGCAGCCCCCAGCGGGGGGAACAAGAGACCCAGTACTTC. Amino acid sequence: CASSPQRGEQETQYF.

This chain joins TRBV5-1 and TRBJ1-1; 8 bases are a match to TRBD1. The CDR3 has 15 residues. V lost 4 bases to trimming and J lost 2 bases; unmatched junction nucleotides: 7. From germline, CDR1 is SGHRS and CDR2 YFSETQ. CDR3 coding DNA: TGCGCCAGCAGCAAACTGACAGGGGACAACACTGAAGCTTTCTTT. Its translation is CASSKLTGDNTEAFF.

DNA of the CDR3: TGTGCCAGCAGTGTACGACAGGGAGGACGTCAGCCCCAGCATTTT. Protein sequence: CASSVRQGGRQPQHF. V and J are TRBV2 and TRBJ1-5; 7 nucleotides match TRBD1. The V segment lost 4 bases and the J segment 6 bases; nucleotides outside the gene matches: 9. CDR3 length: 15 residues. Looked up from germline, CDR1 is SNHLY and CDR2 is FYNNEI. The full variable domain, with the rest looked up from reference TRBV2 and TRBJ1-5, is EPEVTQTPSHQVTQMGQEVILRCVPISNHLYFYWYRQILGQKVEFLVSFYNNEISEKSEIFDDQFSVERPDGSNFTLKIRSTKLEDSAMYFCASSVRQGGRQPQHFGDGTRLSIL.

The chain couples TRBV7-2 to TRBJ1-3; D gene uncertain. Germline CDR1 SGHTA, CDR2 FQGNSA. CDR3 length: 14 amino acids. Trimming took off 1 base at V and 2 bases at J, with 6 bases between the two ends. CDR3 bases: TGTGCCAGCAGCTTAGATTCTGCTGGAAACACCATATATTTT. Translation gives CASSLDSAGNTIYF. Full variable domain (missing parts from reference TRBV7-2 and TRBJ1-3): GAGVSQSPSNKVTEKGKDVELRCDPISGHTALYWYRQSLGQGLEFLIYFQGNSAPDKSGLPSDRFSAERTGGSVSTLTIQRTQQEDSAVYLCASSLDSAGNTIYFGEGSWLTVV.

This clone was recorded a few times. The chain combines TRBV11-2 with TRBJ1-1; TRBD1 aligns across 12 bases. V dropped 5 bases and J dropped 3; count of bases not matched to a gene: 4. The CDR3 is 15 amino acids. In germline, CDR1 is SGHAT, CDR2 FQNNGV. In nucleotides, the CDR3 is TGTGCCAGCAGCCCGGGGACAGGGGGCTACACTGAAGCTTTCTTT. It specifies CASSPGTGGYTEAFF.

The genes are TRBV12-3 or TRBV12-4 and TRBJ1-5; D is uncertain. The V and J ends lost 3 bases and 7 bases respectively, with 7 bases between them. The length of the CDR3 is 12 residues. CDR3 in amino acids: CASSFGRQPQHF. The CDR3 nucleotides read TGTGCCAGCAGTTTTGGGCGCCAGCCCCAGCATTTT.

The chain couples TRBV5-4 to TRBJ2-7, with D possibly TRBD1 on 7 matching bases. Per the germline V gene, CDR1 is SGHNT and CDR2 is YYREEE (reference sequence). V lost 4 bases and J lost 11, with 13 bases in between. The CDR3 is made up of 11 amino acids. As DNA, the CDR3 is TGTGCCAGCAGCACCAGGGGGGAAAAGTACTTC. Its translation: CASSTRGEKYF.

This rearrangement joins TRBV9 to TRBJ2-1; possibly TRBD2 for D (5 bases). The CDR3 consists of 15 residues. CDR1 and CDR2 from the germline V gene are SGDLS and YYNGEE. Trimming shortened V by 0 bases and J by 0 bases, and 7 bases separated the two germline ends. The CDR3: CASSVGGNSYNEQFF. CDR3 bases: TGTGCCAGCAGCGTAGGAGGGAACTCCTACAATGAGCAGTTCTTC. The full variable domain, in which reference TRBV9 and TRBJ2-1 provide the parts outside the CDR3, is DSGVTQTPKHLITATGQRVTLRCSPRSGDLSVYWYQQSLDQGLQFLIQYYNGEERAKGNILERFSAQQFPDLHSELNLSSLELGDSALYFCASSVGGNSYNEQFFGPGTRLTVL.

This chain uses TRBV7-8 with TRBJ1-2, with TRBD1 matching 9 bases. The V gene end was trimmed by 6 bases and the J gene end by 3 bases; junction bases not matched to a gene: 8. CDR1 and CDR2 (germline): SGHVS, FQNEAQ. The CDR3 extends over 15 amino acids. Here the CDR3 DNA reads TGTGCCAGCAGAAAAGGGACAGGGCCTGACTATGGCTACACCTTC. Translating it yields CASRKGTGPDYGYTF.

This clone has a single count. This sequence joins TRBV7-3 and TRBJ2-2, with unresolved D. CDR1 is SGHTA and CDR2 is FQGTGA in the germline V gene. CDR3 length: 15 amino acids. V was shortened by 0 bases and J by 0 bases, with 5 bases between the two germline ends. CDR3 residues: CASSLTAANTGELFF. The CDR3, as DNA: TGTGCCAGCAGCTTAACCGCAGCGAACACCGGGGAGCTGTTTTTT.

The rearrangement uses TRBV19 and TRBJ2-3; 9 bases line up with TRBD1. The CDR3 extends over 14 amino acids. V trimming: 9 bases; J trimming: 0 bases; junction bases outside the gene matches: 4. CDR1 is LNHDA and CDR2 is SQIVND in the germline V gene (reference sequence). The CDR3 sequence: CASRQGGSTDTQYF. The CDR3 region has the DNA TGTGCCAGCCGACAGGGGGGAAGCACAGATACGCAGTATTTT.

The J gene is TRBJ1-2, the V gene TRBV5-8; no definite D call. V dropped 1 base and J dropped 2 bases, with 18 bases sitting between them. In germline, CDR1 is SGHTS, CDR2 YDEGEE. The CDR3 extends over 17 amino acids. CDR3 DNA sequence: TGTGCCAGCAGCTTGAGTAATGACGCGGCGATGAACTATGGCTACACCTTC. It translates to CASSLSNDAAMNYGYTF.

The chain uses TRBV6-5 and TRBJ2-3; tentatively, D is TRBD2 (7 bases). Trimming removed 6 bases at V and 2 bases at J, with 15 bases between. CDR3 size: 15 residues. Germline V lookup: CDR1 MNHEY, CDR2 SVGAGI. The CDR3 sequence: CASSNRGGFTDTQYF. CDR3 DNA sequence: TGTGCCAGCAGCAATAGGGGGGGGTTCACAGATACGCAGTATTTT.

The chain employs TRBV10-3 and TRBJ2-6; D gene uncertain. The CDR3 has 14 amino acids. V was trimmed by 4 bases and J by 0 bases, leaving 4 bases between them. CDR1 and CDR2 from the germline V gene are ENHRY and SYGVKD. The CDR3 DNA follows: TGTGCCATCAGTGGCAGCTCTGGGGCCAACGTCCTGACTTTC. Residues: CAISGSSGANVLTF.